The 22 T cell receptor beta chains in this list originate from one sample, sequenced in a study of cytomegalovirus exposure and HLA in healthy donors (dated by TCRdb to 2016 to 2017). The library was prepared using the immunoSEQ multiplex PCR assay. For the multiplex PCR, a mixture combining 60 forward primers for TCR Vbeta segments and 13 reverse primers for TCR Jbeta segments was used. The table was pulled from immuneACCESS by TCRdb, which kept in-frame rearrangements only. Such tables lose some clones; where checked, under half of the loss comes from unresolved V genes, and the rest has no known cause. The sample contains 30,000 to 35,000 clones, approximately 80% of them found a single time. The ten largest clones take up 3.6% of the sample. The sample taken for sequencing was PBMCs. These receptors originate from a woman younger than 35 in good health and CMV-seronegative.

CDR3 DNA sequence: TGTGCCAGCAGCAGACAGACAGGGGGCGCAGATACGCAGTATTTT. Amino acid sequence: CASSRQTGGADTQYF. The V call is TRBV7-3, the J call TRBJ2-3, with 10 bases that match TRBD1. CDR1 and CDR2 (germline): SGHTA, FQGTGA. V lost 5 bases and J lost 4; bases outside the gene matches: 6. The CDR3 is 15 amino acids.

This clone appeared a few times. CDR3 sequence: CASSLGQQLTDTQYF. The CDR3, as DNA: TGCGCCAGCAGCTTAGGACAGCAACTCACAGATACGCAGTATTTT. The J gene is TRBJ2-3, the V gene TRBV5-1; D perhaps matches TRBD1 (6 bases). CDR1 is SGHRS and CDR2 is YFSETQ in the germline V gene. Trimming pared 2 bases from V and 2 bases from J, leaving 12 bases between. The length of the CDR3 is 15 residues.

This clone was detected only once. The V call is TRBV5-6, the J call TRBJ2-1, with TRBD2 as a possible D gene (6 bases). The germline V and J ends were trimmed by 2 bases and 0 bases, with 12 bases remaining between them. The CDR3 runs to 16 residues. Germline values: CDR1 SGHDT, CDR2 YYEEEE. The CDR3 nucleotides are TGTGCCAGCAGCTTCTTTAGCGGAAGCTCCTACAATGAGCAGTTCTTC. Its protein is CASSFFSGSSYNEQFF. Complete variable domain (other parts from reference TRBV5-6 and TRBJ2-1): DAGVTQSPTHLIKTRGQQVTLRCSPKSGHDTVSWYQQALGQGPQFIFQYYEEEERQRGNFPDRFSGHQFPNYSSELNVNALLLGDSALYLCASSFFSGSSYNEQFFGPGTRLTVL.

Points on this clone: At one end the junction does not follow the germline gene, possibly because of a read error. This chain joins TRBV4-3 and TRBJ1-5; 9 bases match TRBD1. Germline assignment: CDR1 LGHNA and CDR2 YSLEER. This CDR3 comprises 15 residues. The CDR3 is CASSPGQGFNQPQNF. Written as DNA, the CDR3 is TGCGCCAGCAGCCCCGGACAGGGGTTTAATCAGCCCCAGAATTTT.

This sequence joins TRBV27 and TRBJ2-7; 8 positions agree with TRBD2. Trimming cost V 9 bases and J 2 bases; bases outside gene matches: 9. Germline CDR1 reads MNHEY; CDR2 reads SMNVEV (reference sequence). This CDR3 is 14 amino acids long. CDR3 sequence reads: CASSGAGGTYEQYF. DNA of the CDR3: TGTGCCAGTTCAGGCGCGGGGGGAACCTACGAGCAGTACTTC.

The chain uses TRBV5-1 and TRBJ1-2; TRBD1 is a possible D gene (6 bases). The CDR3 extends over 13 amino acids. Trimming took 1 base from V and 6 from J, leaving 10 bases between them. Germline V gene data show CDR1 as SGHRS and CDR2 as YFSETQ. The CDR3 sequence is CASSLHRENGYTF. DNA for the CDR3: TGCGCCAGCAGCTTGCACAGGGAGAATGGCTACACCTTC. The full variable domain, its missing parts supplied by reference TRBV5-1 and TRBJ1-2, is KAGVTQTPRYLIKTRGQQVTLSCSPISGHRSVSWYQQTPGQGLQFLFEYFSETQRNKGNFPGRFSGRQFSNSRSEMNVSTLELGDSALYLCASSLHRENGYTFGSGTRLTVV.

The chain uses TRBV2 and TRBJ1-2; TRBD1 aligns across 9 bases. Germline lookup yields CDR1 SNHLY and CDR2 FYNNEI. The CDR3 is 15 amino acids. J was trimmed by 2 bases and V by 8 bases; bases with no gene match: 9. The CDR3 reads CASGMTGGRNYGYTF. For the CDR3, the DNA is TGTGCCAGCGGAATGACAGGGGGGCGCAACTATGGCTACACCTTC.

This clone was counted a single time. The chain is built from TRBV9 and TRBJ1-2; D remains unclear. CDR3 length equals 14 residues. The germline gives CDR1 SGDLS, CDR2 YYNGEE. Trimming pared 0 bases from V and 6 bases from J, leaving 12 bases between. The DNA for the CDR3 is TGTGCCAGCAGCGTAGTCGGAGAGAAGGATGGCTACACCTTC. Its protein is CASSVVGEKDGYTF.

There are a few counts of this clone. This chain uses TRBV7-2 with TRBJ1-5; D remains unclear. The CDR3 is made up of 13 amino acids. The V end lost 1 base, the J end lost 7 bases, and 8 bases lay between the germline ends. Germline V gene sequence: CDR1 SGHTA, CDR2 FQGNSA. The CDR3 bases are TGTGCCAGCAGCTTAGACCCGGGGCAGCCCCAGCATTTT. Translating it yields CASSLDPGQPQHF.

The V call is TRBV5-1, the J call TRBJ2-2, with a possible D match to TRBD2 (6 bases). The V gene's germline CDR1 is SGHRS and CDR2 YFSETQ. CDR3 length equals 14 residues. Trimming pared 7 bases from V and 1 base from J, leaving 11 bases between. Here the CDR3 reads CASSGDGNTGELFF. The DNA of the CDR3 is TGCGCCAGCTCGGGGGACGGGAACACCGGGGAGCTGTTTTTT.

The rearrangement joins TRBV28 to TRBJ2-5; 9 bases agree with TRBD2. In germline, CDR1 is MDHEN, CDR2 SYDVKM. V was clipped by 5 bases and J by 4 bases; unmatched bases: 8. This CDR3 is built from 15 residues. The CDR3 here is CASSPPLAGSETQYF. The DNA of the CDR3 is TGTGCCAGCAGTCCCCCCCTAGCGGGGTCAGAGACCCAGTACTTC.

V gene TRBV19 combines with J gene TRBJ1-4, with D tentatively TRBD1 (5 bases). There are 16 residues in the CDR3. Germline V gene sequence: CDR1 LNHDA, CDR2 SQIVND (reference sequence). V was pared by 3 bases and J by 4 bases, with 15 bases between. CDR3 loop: CASSIDLGQLNEKLFF. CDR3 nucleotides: TGTGCCAGTAGTATTGATTTGGGGCAACTTAATGAAAAACTGTTTTTT.

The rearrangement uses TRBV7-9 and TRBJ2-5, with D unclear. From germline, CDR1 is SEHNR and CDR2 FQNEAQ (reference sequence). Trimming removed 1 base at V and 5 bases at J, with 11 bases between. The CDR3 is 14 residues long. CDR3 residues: CASSLGGLQETQYF. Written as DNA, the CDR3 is TGTGCCAGCAGCTTAGGCGGTTTGCAGGAGACCCAGTACTTC.

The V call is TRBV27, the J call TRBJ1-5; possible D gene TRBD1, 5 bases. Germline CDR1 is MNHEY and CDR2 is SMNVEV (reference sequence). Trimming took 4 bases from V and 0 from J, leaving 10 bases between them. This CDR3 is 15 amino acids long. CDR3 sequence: CASSSGWDSNQPQHF. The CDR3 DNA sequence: TGTGCCAGCAGTTCAGGGTGGGATAGCAATCAGCCCCAGCATTTT.

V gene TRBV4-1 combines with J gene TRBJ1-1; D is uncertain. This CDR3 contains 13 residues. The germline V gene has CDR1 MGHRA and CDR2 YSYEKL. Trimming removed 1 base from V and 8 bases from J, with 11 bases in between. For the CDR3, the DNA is TGCGCCAGCAGCCAAGTGCACTATACCGAAGCTTTCTTT. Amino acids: CASSQVHYTEAFF.

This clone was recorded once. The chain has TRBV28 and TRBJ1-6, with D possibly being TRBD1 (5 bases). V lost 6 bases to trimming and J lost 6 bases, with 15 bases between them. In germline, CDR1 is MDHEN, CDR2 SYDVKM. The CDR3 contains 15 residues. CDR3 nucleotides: TGTGCCAGCAGGAACTCTCAGGGAACTAATTCACCCCTCCACTTT. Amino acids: CASRNSQGTNSPLHF. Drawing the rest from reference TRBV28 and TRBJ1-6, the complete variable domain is DVKVTQSSRYLVKRTGEKVFLECVQDMDHENMFWYRQDPGLGLRLIYFSYDVKMKEKGDIPEGYSVSREKKERFSLILESASTNQTSMYLCASRNSQGTNSPLHFGNGTRLTVT.

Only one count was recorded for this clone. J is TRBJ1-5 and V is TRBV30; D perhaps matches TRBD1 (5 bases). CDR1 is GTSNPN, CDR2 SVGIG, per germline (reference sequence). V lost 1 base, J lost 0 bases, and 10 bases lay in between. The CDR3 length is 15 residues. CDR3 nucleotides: TGTGCCTGGAGTGACAGGCCCTATAGCAATCAGCCCCAGCATTTT. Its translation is CAWSDRPYSNQPQHF.

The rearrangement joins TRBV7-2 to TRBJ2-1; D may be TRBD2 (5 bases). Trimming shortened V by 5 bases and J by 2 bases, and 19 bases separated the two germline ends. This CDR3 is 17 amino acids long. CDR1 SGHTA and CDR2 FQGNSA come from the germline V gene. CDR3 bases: TGTGCCAGCAGCCTGGCGGGTTCCGACGGGGCCTACAATGAGCAGTTCTTC. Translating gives CASSLAGSDGAYNEQFF.

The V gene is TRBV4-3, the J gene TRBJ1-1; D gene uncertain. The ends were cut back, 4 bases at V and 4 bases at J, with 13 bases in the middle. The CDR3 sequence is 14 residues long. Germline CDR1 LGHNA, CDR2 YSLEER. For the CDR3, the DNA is TGCGCCAGCAGCCCGAGCGTGGGGAGCACTGAAGCTTTCTTT. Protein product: CASSPSVGSTEAFF.

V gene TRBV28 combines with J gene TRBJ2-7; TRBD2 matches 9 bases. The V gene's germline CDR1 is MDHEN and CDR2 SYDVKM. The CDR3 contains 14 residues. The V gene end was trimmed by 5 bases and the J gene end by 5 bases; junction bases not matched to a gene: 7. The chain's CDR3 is CASSAGGPSDEQYF. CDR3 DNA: TGTGCCAGCAGTGCGGGAGGGCCGAGCGACGAGCAGTACTTC.

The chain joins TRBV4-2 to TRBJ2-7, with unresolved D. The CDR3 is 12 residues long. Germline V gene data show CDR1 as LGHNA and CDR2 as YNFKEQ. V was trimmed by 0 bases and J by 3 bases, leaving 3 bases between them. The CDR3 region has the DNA TGTGCCAGCAGCCAAGATAACTACGAGCAGTACTTC. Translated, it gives CASSQDNYEQYF.

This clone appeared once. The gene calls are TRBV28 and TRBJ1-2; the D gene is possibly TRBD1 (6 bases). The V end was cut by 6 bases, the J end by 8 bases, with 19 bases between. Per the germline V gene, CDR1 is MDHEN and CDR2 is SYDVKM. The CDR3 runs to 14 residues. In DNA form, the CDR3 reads TGTGCCAGCAGATACGCAACAGGGTTGCTGGGCTACACCTTC. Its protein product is CASRYATGLLGYTF.